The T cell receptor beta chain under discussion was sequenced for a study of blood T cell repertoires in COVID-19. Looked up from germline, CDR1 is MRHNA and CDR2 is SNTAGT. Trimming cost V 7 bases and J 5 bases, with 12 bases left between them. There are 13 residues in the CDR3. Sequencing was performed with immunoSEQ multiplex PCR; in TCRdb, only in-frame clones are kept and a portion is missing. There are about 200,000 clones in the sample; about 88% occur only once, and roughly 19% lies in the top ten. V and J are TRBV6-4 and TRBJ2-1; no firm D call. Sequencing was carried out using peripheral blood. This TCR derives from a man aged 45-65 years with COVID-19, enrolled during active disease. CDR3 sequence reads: CASIQNHHNEQFF. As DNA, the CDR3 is TGTGCCAGCATACAGAACCACCACAATGAGCAGTTCTTC.